This TCR beta chain was sequenced in a study of cytomegalovirus exposure and HLA in healthy donors. The CDR3 contains 20 residues. Germline V gene sequence: CDR1 MDHEN, CDR2 SYDVKM. Germline trimming cut 2 bases from V and 0 bases from J; bases unmatched to any gene: 19. The table came from immunoSEQ multiplex PCR; TCRdb's copy has only in-frame clones and leaves some out. The profile shows about 56,000 clones, 85% to 95% of them singletons. The chain is built from TRBV28 and TRBJ2-7, with 7 bases matching TRBD1. The TCR was taken from a man younger than 35 in good health and CMV-seronegative. Sample: PBMCs. The CDR3 nucleotides are TGTGCCAGCAGTTTAGTTTTAGGGGGCTTGAGACAGGGACCCTCCTACGAGCAGTACTTC. Amino acids: CASSLVLGGLRQGPSYEQYF.